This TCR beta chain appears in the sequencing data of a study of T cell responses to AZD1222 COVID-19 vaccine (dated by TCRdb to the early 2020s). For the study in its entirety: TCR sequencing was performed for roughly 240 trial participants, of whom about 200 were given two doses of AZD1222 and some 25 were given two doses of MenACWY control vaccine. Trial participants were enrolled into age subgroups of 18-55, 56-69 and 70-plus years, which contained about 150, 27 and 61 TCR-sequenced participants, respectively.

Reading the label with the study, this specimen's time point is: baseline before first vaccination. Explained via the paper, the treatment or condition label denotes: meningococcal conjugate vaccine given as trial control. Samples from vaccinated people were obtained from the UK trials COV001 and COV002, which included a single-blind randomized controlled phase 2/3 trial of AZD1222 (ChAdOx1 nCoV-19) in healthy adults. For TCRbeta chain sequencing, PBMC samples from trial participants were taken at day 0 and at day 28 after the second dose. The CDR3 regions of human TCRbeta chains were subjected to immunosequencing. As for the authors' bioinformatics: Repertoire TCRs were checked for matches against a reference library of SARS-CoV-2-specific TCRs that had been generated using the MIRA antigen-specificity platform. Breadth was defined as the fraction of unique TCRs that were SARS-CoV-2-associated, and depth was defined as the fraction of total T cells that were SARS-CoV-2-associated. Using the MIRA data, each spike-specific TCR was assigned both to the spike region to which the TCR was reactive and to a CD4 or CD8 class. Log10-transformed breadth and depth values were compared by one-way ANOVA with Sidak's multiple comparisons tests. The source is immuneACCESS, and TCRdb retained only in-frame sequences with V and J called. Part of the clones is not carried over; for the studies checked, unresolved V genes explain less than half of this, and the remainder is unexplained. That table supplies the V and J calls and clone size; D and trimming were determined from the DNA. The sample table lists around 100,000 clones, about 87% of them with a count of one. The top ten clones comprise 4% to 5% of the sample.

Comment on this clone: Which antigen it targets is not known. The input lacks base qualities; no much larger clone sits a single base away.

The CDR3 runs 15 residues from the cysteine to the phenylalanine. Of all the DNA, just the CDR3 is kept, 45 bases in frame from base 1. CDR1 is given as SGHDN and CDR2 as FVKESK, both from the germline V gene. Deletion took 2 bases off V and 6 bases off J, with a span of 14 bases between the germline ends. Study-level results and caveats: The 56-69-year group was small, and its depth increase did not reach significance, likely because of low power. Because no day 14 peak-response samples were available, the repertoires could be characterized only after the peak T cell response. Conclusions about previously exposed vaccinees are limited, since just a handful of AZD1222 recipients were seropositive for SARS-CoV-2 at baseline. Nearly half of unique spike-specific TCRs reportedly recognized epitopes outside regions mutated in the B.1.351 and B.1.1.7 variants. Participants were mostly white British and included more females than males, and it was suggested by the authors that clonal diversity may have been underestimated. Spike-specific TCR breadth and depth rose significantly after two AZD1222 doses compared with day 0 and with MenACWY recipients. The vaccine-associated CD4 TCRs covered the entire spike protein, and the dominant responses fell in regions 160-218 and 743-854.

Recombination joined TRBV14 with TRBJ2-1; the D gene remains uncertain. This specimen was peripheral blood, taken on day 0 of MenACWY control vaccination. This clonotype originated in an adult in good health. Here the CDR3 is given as CASSQYGNQFNEQFF. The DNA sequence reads TGTGCCAGCAGCCAATACGGAAACCAATTCAATGAGCAGTTCTTC.